This T cell receptor beta chain comes out of a study of neurological immune-mediated disorders. Study-wide findings and caveats: Expansion of TCR clones was greatest in HTLV-1-associated myelopathy and smallest in multiple sclerosis, where it fell below that of healthy controls.

CDR1 and CDR2 from the germline V gene are MDHEN and SYDVKM. V was clipped by 4 bases and J by 8 bases; unmatched bases: 11. This CDR3 has 15 amino acids. This clonotype was observed many times. Its target is not known. Unsorted libraries were prepared from 2 million PBMCs that had been stored at -80 C. Synthesis of cDNA used 5'RACE (with 10-nucleotide random UMIs). The output of every sequencing run, over 190 million TCR-beta sequences, came from 15-18 subjects. From the 5' RACE reads, TCRdb called clonotypes with MiXCR, one entry per CDR3 protein. The sample has roughly 80,000 distinct CDR3 sequences, about a tenth seen once.

The sample comprised PBMCs. This receptor was identified in a man aged 40-49 years in good health. The chain uses TRBV28 and TRBJ1-1, with 9 bases matching TRBD1. This CDR3 reads CASSSIPGQGAEAFF. The CDR3, as DNA: TGTGCCAGCAGTTCCATACCGGGACAGGGCGCCGAAGCTTTCTTT.